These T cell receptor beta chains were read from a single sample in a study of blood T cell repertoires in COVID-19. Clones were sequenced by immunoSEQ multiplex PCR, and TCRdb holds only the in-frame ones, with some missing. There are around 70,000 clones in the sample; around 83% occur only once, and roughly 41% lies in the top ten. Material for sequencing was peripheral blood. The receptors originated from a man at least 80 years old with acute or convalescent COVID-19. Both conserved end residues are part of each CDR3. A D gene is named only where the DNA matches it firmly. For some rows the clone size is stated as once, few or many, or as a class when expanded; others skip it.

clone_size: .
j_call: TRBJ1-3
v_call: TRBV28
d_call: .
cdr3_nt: TGTGCCAGCAGTTCCAGGGGTGCCGGAAACACCATATATTTT
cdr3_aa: CASSSRGAGNTIYF

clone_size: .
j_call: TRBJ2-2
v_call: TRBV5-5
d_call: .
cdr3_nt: TGTGCCAGCAGCGTAGGCGACTACACCGGGGAGCTGTTTTTT
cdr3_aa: CASSVGDYTGELFF

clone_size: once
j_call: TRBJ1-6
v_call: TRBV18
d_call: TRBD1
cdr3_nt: TGTGCCAGCTCACCCGCGGACAGGGGGACCCTCCACTTT
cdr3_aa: CASSPADRGTLHF

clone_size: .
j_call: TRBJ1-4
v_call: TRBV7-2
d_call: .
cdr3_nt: TGTGCCAGCAGCTACAACCCGACACCGAATGAAAAACTGTTTTTT
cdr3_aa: CASSYNPTPNEKLFF

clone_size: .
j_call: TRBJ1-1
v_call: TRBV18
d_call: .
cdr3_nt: TGTGCCAGCTCACCAACGGAGGGCACTGAAGCTTTCTTT
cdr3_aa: CASSPTEGTEAFF

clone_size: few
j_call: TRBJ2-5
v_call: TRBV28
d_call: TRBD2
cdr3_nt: TGTGCCAGCAGTTTTGGCGGGAGAGAGACCCAGTACTTC
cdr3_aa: CASSFGGRETQYF

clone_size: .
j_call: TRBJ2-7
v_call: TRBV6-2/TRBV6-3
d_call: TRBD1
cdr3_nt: TGTGCCAGCAGTATGGGACAGGGGGTCACCTACGAGCAGTACTTC
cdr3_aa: CASSMGQGVTYEQYF

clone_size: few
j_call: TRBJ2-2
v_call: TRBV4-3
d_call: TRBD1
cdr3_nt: TGCGCCAGCAGCCAGCAGGGGGCCGGGGAGCTGTTTTTT
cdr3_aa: CASSQQGAGELFF

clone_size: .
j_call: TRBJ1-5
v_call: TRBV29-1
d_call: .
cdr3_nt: TGCAGCGGGTCGGACATAGATCAGCCCCAGCATTTT
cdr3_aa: CSGSDIDQPQHF

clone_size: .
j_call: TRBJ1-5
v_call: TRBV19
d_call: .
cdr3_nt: TGTGCCAGTAGTACAGATACAGGGAACCGCAATCAGCCCCAGCATTTT
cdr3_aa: CASSTDTGNRNQPQHF